This T cell receptor beta chain originates from a study of T cell repertoires in cytomegalovirus infection. TCRdb itself ran the reads through MiXCR, one entry per CDR3 protein. Of about 47,000 distinct CDR3 sequences listed, about a fifth are singletons. Germline V CDR1 and CDR2: SGDLS, YYNGEE. CDR3 size: 15 residues. V lost 4 bases to trimming and J lost 0 bases; unmatched junction nucleotides: 6. For this clonotype: Its antigen is still unknown.

The chain carries TRBV9 and TRBJ2-5; TRBD2 matches at 7 bases. This TCR was recovered from a human donor in good health (CMV status not recorded). Some clones in this sample may be carry-over from other donors' samples. This material consisted of CD8+ T cells from cultured PBMCs, taken from culture after CMV antigen stimulation. CDR3: CASSSRDYNQETQYF. CDR3 nucleotide sequence: TGTGCCAGCAGCTCCCGGGACTACAACCAAGAGACCCAGTACTTC.